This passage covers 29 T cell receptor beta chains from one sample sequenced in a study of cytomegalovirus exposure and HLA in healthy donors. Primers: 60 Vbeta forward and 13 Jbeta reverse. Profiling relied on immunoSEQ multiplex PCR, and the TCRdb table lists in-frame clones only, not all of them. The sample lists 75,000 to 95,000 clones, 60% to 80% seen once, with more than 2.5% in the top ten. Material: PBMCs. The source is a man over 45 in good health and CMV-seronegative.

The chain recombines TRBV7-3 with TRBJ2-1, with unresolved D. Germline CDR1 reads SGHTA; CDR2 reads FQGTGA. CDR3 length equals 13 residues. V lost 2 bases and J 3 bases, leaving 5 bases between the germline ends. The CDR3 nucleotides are TGTGCCAGCAGCTTAGAGGTCTACAATGAGCAGTTCTTC. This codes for CASSLEVYNEQFF.

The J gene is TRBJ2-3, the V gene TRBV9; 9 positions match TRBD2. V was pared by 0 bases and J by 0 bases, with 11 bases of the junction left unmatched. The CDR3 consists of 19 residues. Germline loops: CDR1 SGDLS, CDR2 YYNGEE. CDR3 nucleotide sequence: TGTGCCAGCAGCGTAGGAACATTTGTAGCGGGGGCTAGCACAGATACGCAGTATTTT. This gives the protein CASSVGTFVAGASTDTQYF.

CDR3 nucleotides: TGTGCCAGCAGCTTATTAGGAGGTGAGACCCAGTACTTC. Amino acid sequence: CASSLLGGETQYF. The gene calls are TRBV5-5 and TRBJ2-5, with D perhaps matching TRBD2 (5 bases). This CDR3 region has 13 residues. V dropped 2 bases and J dropped 5 bases, with 10 bases sitting between them. The V gene's germline CDR1 is SGHKS and CDR2 YYEKEE (reference sequence).

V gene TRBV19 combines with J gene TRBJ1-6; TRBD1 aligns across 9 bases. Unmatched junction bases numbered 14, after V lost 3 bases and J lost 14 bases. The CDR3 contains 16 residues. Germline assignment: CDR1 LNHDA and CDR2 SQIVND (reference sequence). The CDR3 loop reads CASSIGTGTDVSTLHF. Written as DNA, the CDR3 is TGTGCCAGTAGTATTGGGACAGGGACAGACGTATCGACCCTCCACTTT.

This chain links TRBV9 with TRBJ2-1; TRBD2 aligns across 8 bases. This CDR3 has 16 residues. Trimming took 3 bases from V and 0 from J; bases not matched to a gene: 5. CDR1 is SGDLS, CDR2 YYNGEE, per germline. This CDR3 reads CASSALSGSSYNEQFF. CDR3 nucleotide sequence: TGTGCCAGCAGCGCTCTCAGCGGGAGCTCCTACAATGAGCAGTTCTTC.

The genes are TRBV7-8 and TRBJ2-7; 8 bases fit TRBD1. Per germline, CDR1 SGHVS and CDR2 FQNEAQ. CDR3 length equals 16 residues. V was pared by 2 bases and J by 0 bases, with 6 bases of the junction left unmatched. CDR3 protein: CASSLKRDRSSYEQYF. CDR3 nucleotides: TGTGCCAGCAGCTTAAAGAGGGACAGGAGCTCCTACGAGCAGTACTTC.

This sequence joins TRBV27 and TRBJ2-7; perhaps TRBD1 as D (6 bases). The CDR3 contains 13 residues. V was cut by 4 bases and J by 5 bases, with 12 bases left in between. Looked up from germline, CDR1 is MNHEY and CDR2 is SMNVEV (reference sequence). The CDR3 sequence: CASSSQGSHEQYF. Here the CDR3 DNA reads TGTGCCAGCAGTTCACAGGGTTCCCACGAGCAGTACTTC.

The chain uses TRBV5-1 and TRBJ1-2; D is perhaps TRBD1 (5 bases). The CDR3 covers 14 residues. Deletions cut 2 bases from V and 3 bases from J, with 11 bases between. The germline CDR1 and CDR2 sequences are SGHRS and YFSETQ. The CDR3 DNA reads TGCGCCAGCAGCTTAGGAACGACAGACTATGGCTACACCTTC. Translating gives CASSLGTTDYGYTF.

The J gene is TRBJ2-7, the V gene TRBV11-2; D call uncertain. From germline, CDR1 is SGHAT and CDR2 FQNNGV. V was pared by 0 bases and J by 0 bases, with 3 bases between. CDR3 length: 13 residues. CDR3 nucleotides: TGTGCCAGCAGCTTAGATCTCTCCTACGAGCAGTACTTC. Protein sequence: CASSLDLSYEQYF.

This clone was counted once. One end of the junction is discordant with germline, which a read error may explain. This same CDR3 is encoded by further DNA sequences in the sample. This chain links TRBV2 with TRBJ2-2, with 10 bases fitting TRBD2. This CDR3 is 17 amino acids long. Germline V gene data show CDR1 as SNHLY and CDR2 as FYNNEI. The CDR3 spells CASSENSGGFNTGELFF. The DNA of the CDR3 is TGTGCCAGCAGTGAGAATAGCGGGGGGTTCAACACCGGGGAGCTATTTTTT.

The CDR3, as DNA: TGCGCCAGCAGCCGAGGGGATGAGGGACTCCGGGCCAGCGAGCAGTACTTC. This codes for CASSRGDEGLRASEQYF. This chain connects TRBV5-1 to TRBJ2-7; possibly TRBD2 for D (6 bases). V dropped 4 bases and J dropped 6 bases, with 26 bases sitting between them. The CDR3 is 17 amino acids. The V gene's germline CDR1 is SGHRS and CDR2 YFSETQ.

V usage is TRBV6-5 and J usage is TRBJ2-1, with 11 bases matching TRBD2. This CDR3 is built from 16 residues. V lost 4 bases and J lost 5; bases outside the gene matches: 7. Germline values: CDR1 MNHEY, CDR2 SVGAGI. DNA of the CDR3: TGTGCCAGCAGTTTCAATAGCGGGGGGGGTGACAATGAGCAGTTCTTC. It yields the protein CASSFNSGGGDNEQFF.

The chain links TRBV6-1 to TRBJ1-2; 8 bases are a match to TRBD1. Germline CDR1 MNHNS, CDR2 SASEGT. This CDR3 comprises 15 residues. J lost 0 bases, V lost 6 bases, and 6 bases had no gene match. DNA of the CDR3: TGTGCCAGCAGAGCCAACAGGGGGGCTAACTATGGCTACACCTTC. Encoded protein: CASRANRGANYGYTF.

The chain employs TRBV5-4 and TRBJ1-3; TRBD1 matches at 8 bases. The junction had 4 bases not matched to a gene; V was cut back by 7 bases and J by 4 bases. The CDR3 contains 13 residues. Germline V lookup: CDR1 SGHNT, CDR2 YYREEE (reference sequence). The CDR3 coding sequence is TGTGCCAGCGGACAGGGTTCAGGAAACACCATATATTTT. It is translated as CASGQGSGNTIYF.

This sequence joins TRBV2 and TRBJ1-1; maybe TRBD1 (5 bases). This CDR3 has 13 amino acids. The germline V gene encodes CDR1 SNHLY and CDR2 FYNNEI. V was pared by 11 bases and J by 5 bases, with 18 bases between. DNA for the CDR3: TGTGCCCGGGAGGGACCCGGGAGGACTGAAGCTTTCTTT. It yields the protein CAREGPGRTEAFF.

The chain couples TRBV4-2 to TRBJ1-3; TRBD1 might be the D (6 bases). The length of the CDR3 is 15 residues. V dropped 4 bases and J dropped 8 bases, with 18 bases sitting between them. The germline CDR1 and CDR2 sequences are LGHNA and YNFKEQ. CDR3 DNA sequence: TGTGCCAGCAGCCCGGGTCGGCAGGGGAGCGACACCATATATTTT. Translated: CASSPGRQGSDTIYF.

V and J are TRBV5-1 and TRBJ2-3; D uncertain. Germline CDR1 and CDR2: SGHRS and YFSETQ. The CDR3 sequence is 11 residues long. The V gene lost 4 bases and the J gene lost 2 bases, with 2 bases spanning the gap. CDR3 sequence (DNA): TGCGCCAGCAGCCTCACAGATACGCAGTATTTT. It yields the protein CASSLTDTQYF. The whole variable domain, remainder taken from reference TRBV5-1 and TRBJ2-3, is KAGVTQTPRYLIKTRGQQVTLSCSPISGHRSVSWYQQTPGQGLQFLFEYFSETQRNKGNFPGRFSGRQFSNSRSEMNVSTLELGDSALYLCASSLTDTQYFGPGTRLTVL.

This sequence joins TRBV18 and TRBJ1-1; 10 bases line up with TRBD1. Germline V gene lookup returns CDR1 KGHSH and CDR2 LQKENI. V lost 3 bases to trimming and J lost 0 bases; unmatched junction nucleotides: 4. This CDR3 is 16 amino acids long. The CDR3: CASSPLTGGLNTEAFF. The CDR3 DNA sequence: TGTGCCAGCTCACCCTTGACAGGGGGCCTGAACACTGAAGCTTTCTTT.

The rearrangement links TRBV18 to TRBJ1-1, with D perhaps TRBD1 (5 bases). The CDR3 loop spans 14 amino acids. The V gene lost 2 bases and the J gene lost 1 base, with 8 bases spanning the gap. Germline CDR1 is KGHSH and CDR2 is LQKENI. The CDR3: CASSPRGQNTEAFF. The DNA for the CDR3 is TGTGCCAGCTCACCAAGGGGCCAGAACACTGAAGCTTTCTTT.

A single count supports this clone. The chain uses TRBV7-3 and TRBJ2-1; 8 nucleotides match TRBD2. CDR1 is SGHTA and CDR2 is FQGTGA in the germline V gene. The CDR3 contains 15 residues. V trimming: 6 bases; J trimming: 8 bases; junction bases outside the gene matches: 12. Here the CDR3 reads CASSSQAGGGHEQFF. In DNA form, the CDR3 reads TGTGCCAGCAGTAGCCAGGCGGGGGGAGGCCATGAGCAGTTCTTC.

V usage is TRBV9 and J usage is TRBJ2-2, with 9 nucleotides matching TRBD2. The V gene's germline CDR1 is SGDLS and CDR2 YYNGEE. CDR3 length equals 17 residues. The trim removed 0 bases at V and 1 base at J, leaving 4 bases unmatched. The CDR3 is CASSVGRGGRNTGELFF. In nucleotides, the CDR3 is TGTGCCAGCAGCGTAGGGCGGGGGGGCCGGAACACCGGGGAGCTGTTTTTT.

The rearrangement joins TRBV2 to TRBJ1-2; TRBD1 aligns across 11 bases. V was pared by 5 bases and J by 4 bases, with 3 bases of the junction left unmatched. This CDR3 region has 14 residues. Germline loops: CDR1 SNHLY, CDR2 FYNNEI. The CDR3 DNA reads TGTGCCAGCAGTTTGGACAGGGGGCTCTATGGCTACACCTTC. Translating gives CASSLDRGLYGYTF.

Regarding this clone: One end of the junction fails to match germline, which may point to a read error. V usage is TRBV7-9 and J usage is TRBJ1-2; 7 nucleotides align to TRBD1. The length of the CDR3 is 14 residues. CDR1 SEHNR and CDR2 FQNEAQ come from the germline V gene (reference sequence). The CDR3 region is CSSSFQRTGDGYTF. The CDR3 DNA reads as TGTTCCAGCAGCTTCCAAAGGACAGGTGATGGCTACACCTTC.

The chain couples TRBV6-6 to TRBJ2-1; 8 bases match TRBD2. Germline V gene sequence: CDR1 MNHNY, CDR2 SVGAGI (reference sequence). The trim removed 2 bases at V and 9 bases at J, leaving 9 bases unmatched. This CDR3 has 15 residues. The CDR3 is CASSYGGRGAFEQFF. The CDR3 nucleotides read TGTGCCAGCAGTTACGGGGGGCGGGGGGCGTTTGAGCAGTTCTTC.

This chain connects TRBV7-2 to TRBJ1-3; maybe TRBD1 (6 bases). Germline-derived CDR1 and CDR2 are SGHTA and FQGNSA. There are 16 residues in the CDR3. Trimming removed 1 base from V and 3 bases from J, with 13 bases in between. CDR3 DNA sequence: TGTGCCAGCAGCTTAGTGGGGGGGGCTCATGGAAACACCATATATTTT. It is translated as CASSLVGGAHGNTIYF.

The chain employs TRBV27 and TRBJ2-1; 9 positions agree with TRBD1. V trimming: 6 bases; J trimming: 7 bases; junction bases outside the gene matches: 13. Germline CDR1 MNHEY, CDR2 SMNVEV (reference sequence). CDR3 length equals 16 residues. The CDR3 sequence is CASRPPQGASFNEQFF. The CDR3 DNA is TGTGCCAGCAGACCCCCACAGGGGGCTTCCTTTAATGAGCAGTTCTTC.

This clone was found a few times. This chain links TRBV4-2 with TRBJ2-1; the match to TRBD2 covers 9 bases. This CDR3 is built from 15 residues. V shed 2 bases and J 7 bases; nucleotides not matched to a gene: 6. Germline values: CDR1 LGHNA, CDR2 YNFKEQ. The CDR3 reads CASSQSLAGENEQFF. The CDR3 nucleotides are TGTGCCAGCAGCCAATCGTTAGCGGGGGAAAATGAGCAGTTCTTC.

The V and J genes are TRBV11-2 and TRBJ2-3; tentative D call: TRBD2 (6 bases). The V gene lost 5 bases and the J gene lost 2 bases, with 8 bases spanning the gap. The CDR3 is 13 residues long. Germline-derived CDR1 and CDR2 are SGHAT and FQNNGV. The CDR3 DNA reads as TGTGCCAGCAGCCGGGAGAACACAGATACGCAGTATTTT. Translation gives CASSRENTDTQYF.

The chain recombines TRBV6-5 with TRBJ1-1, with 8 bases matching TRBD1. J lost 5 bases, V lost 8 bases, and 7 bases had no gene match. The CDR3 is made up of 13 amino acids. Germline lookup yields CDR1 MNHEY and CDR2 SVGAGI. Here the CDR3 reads CASQQGGRTEAFF. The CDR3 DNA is TGTGCCAGCCAACAGGGGGGGAGGACTGAAGCTTTCTTT.